The 3 T cell receptor beta chains below were found in one sample sequenced in a study of T cell responses to AZD1222 COVID-19 vaccine. Sequencing used immunoSEQ multiplex PCR; TCRdb keeps in-frame clones, though not all of them. The table has some 180,000 clones, approximately 92% seen once. This sample comprised peripheral blood, obtained on day 0 of AZD1222 vaccination. All receptors derive from an adult in good health.

The count of this clone is one. V is TRBV5-1 and J is TRBJ2-3; 9 bases agree with TRBD2. V was clipped by 2 bases and J by 4 bases; unmatched bases: 5. The CDR3 is 15 amino acids. Germline values: CDR1 SGHRS, CDR2 YFSETQ. The CDR3 is CASSFSGSSSDTQYF. The DNA of the CDR3 is TGCGCCAGCAGCTTTAGCGGGAGTTCGTCAGATACGCAGTATTTT. Variable domain in full (rest from reference TRBV5-1 and TRBJ2-3): KAGVTQTPRYLIKTRGQQVTLSCSPISGHRSVSWYQQTPGQGLQFLFEYFSETQRNKGNFPGRFSGRQFSNSRSEMNVSTLELGDSALYLCASSFSGSSSDTQYFGPGTRLTVL.

J is TRBJ2-3 and V is TRBV6-2 or TRBV6-3; maybe TRBD2 (6 bases). From germline, CDR1 is MNHEY and CDR2 SVGEGT. CDR3 length: 14 residues. Trimming removed 6 bases from V and 2 bases from J, with 12 bases in between. CDR3 coding DNA: TGTGCCAGCAGCGGAGGGTACCCCACAGATACGCAGTATTTT. Amino acid sequence: CASSGGYPTDTQYF.

The gene calls are TRBV30 and TRBJ1-5; D unresolved. Germline V lookup: CDR1 GTSNPN, CDR2 SVGIG (reference sequence). V dropped 2 bases and J dropped 7 bases, with 12 bases sitting between them. The CDR3 is made up of 13 amino acids. The CDR3 DNA follows: TGTGCCTGGAGTTCTACGAGTCAACAGCCCCAGCATTTT. Its translation is CAWSSTSQQPQHF.